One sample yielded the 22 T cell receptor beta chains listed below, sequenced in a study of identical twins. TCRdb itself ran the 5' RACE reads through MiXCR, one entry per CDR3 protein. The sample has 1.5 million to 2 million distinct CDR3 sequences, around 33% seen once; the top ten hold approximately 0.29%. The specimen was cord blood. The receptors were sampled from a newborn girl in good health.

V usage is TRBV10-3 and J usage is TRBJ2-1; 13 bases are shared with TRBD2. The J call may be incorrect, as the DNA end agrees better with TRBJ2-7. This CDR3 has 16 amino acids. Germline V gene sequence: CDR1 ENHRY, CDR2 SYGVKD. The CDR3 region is CAIALAGGDSYNEQYF. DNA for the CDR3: TGTGCCATCGCACTAGCGGGAGGGGACTCCTACAATGAGCAGTACTTC.

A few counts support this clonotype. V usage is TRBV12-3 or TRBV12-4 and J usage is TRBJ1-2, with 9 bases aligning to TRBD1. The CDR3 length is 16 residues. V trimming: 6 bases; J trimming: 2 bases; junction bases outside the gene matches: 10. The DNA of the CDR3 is TGTGCCAGCAGCCCCGTCCCGGGACAGGGAAACTATGGCTACACCTTC. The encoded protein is CASSPVPGQGNYGYTF.

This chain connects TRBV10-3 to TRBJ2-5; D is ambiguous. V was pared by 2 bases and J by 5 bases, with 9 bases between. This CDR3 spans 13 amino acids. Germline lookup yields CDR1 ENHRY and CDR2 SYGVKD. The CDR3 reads CAISEAAAETQYF. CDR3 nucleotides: TGTGCCATCAGTGAGGCGGCAGCGGAGACCCAGTACTTC.

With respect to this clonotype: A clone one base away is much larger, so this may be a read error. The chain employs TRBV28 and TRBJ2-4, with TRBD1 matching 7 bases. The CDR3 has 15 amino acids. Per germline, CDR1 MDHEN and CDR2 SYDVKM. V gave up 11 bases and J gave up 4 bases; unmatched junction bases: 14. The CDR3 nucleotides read TGTGCCGGCAAGGCTACACCGGGACAGAAAAACATTCAGTACTTC. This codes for CAGKATPGQKNIQYF.

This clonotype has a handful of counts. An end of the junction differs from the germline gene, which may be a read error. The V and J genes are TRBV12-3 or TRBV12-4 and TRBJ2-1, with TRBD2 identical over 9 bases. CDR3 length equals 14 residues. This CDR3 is CAGRAGGSYNEQFF. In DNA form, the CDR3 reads TGTGCCGGCAGGGCGGGGGGGTCCTACAATGAGCAGTTCTTC.

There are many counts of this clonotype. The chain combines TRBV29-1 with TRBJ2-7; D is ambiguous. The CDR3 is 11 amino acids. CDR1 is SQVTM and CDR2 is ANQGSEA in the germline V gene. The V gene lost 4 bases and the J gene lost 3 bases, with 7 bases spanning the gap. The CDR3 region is CSVAHFYEQYF. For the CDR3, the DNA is TGCAGCGTTGCTCACTTCTACGAGCAGTACTTC.

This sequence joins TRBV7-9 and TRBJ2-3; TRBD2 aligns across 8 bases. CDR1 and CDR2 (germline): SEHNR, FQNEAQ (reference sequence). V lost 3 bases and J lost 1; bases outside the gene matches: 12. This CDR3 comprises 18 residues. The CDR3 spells CASSFFMKRGRGTDTQYF. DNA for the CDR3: TGTGCCAGCAGCTTTTTCATGAAGCGGGGGAGGGGCACAGATACGCAGTATTTT.

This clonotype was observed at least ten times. The CDR3 DNA is TGTGCCCCTGCCCAGGCAGACTTTCAAGAGACCCAGTACTTC. Amino acid sequence: CAPAQADFQETQYF. V usage is TRBV12-3 or TRBV12-4 and J usage is TRBJ2-5; D is unresolved. The V end lost 11 bases, the J end lost 2 bases, and 18 bases lay between the germline ends. This CDR3 spans 14 amino acids.

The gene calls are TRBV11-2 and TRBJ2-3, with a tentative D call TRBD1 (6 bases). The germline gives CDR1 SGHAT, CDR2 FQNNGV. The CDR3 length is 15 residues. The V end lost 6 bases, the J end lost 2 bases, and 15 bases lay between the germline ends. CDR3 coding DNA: TGTGCCAGCAGAGACAGGACTGTATACACAGATACGCAGTATTTT. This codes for CASRDRTVYTDTQYF.

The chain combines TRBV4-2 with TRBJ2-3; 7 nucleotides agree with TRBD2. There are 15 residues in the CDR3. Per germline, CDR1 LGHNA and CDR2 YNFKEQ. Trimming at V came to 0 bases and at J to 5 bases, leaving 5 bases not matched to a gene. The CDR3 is CASSQERGSLDTQYF. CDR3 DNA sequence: TGTGCCAGCAGCCAAGAGCGGGGGAGTTTAGATACGCAGTATTTT.

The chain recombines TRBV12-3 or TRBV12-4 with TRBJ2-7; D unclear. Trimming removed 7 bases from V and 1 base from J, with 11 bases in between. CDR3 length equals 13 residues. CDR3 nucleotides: TGTGCCAGCACGATTTGGGGTTCCTACGAGCAGTACTTC. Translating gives CASTIWGSYEQYF.

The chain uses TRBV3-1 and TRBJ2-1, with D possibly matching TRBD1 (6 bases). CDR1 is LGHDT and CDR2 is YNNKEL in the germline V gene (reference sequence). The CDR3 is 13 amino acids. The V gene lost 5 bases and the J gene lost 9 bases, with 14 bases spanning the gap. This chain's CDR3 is CASSSPNRAEQFF. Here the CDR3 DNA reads TGTGCCAGCAGCTCCCCGAACAGGGCTGAGCAGTTCTTC.

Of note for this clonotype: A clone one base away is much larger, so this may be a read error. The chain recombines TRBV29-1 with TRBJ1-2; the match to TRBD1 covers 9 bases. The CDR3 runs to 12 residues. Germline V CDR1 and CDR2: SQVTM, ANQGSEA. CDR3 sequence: CSVDGTGYGDTF. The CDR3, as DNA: TGCAGCGTGGACGGGACAGGGTATGGCGACACCTTC.

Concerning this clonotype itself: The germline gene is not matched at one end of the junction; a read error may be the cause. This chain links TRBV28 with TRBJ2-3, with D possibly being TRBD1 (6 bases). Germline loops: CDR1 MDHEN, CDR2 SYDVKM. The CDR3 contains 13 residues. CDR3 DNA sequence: TGTGCCAGCACCTTGACAGGCACAGGTACGCAGTATTTT. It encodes CASTLTGTGTQYF.

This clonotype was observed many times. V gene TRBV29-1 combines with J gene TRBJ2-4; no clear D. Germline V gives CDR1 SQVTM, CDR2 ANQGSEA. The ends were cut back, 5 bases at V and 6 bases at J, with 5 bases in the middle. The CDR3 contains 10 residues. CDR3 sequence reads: CSVLGNIQYF. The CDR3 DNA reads TGCAGCGTTCTCGGAAACATTCAGTACTTC.

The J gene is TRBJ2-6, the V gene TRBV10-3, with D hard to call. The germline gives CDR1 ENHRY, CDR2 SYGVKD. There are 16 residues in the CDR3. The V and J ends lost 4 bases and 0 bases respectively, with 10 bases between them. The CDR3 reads CAISASGPSGANVLTF. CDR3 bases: TGTGCCATCAGTGCATCTGGTCCCTCTGGGGCCAACGTCCTGACTTTC.

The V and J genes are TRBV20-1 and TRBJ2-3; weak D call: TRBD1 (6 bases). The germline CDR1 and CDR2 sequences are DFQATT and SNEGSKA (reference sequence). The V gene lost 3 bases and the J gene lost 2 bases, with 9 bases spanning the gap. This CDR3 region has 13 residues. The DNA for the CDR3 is TGCAGTGCTAGCTGGACAGACACAGATACGCAGTATTTT. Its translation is CSASWTDTDTQYF.

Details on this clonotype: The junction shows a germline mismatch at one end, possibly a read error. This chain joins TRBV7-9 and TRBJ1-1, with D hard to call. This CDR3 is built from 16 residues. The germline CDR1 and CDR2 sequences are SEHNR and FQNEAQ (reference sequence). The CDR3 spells CASSLGRPITNTEAFF. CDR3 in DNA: TGCGCCAGCAGCTTAGGGAGACCTATCACGAACACTGAAGCTTTCTTT.

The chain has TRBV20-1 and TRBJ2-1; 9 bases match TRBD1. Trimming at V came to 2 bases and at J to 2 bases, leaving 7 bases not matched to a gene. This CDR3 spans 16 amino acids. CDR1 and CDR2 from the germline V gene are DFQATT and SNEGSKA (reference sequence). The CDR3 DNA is TGCAGTGCTAGAACAACGGGACAGGGACCCTACAATGAGCAGTTCTTC. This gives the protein CSARTTGQGPYNEQFF.

DNA of the CDR3: TGCAGTGCTAGAGTTGGGTTCGGGAGTGAGCAGTTCTTC. Amino acids: CSARVGFGSEQFF. This chain connects TRBV20-1 to TRBJ2-1; possibly TRBD2 for D (6 bases). The V gene lost 1 base and the J gene lost 9 bases, with 13 bases spanning the gap. This CDR3 has 13 amino acids. Germline V gene data show CDR1 as DFQATT and CDR2 as SNEGSKA (reference sequence).

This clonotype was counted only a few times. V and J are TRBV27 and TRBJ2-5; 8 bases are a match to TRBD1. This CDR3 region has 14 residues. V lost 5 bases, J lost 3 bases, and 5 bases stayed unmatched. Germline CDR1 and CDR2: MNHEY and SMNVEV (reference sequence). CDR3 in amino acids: CASSPSTGEETQYF. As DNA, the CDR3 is TGTGCCAGCAGTCCTTCGACAGGGGAAGAGACCCAGTACTTC.

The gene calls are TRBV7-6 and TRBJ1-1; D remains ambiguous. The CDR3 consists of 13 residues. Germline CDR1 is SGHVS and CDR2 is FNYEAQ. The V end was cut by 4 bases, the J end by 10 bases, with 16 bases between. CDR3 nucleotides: TGTGCCAGCAGCTATGGACGGTCTAGCGCAGCTTTCTTT. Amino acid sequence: CASSYGRSSAAFF.